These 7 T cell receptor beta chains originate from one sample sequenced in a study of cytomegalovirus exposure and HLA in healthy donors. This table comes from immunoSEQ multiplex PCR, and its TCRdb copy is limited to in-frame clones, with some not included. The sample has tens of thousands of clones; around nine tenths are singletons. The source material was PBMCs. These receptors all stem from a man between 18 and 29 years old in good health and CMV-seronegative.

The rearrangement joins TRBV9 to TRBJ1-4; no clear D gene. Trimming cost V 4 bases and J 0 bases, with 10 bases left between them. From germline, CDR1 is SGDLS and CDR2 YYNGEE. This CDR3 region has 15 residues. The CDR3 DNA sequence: TGTGCCAGCAGCCCGAGTGGAGCAACTAATGAAAAACTGTTTTTT. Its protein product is CASSPSGATNEKLFF.

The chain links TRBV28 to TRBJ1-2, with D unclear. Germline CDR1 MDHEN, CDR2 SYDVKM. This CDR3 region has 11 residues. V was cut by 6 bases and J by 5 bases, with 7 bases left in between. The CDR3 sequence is CASSSEYGYTF. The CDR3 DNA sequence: TGTGCCAGCAGCTCCGAGTATGGCTACACCTTC.

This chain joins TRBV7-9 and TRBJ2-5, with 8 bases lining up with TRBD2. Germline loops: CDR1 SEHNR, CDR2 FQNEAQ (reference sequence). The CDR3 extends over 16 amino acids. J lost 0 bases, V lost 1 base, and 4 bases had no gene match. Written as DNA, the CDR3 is TGTGCCAGCAGCTTAGGAGCGGGAGCGGACCAAGAGACCCAGTACTTC. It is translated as CASSLGAGADQETQYF.

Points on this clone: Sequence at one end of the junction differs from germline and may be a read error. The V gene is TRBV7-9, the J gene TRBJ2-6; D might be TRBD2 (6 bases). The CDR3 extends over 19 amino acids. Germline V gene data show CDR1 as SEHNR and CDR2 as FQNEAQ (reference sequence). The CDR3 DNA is TGTGCCAGCAGCTTCTGGAGGTCCCGGGAGCTCTCTTGGGCCAACGTCCTGACTTTC. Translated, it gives CASSFWRSRELSWANVLTF.

CDR3 amino acids: CASSPRGEGSTDTQYF. The CDR3 bases are TGTGCCAGCAGCCCGAGGGGGGAGGGAAGCACAGATACGCAGTATTTT. The rearrangement links TRBV5-4 to TRBJ2-3; TRBD2 is a possible D gene (7 bases). This CDR3 contains 16 residues. V gave up 4 bases and J gave up 0 bases, with 15 bases separating them. Germline CDR1 SGHNT, CDR2 YYREEE (reference sequence).

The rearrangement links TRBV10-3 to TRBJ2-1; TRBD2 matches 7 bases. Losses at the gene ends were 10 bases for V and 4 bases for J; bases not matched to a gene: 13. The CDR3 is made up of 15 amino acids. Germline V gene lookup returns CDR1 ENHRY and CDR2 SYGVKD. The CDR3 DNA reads TGTGCCACCGGACTAGGTAAAGAATCTTACAATGAGCAGTTCTTC. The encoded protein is CATGLGKESYNEQFF.

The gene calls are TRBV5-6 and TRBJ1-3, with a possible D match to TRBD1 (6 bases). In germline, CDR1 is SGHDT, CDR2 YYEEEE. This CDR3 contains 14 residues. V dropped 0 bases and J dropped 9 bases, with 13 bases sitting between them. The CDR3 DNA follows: TGTGCCAGCAGCTTGGGAGACCGAGGGGGCACCATATATTTT. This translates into CASSLGDRGGTIYF. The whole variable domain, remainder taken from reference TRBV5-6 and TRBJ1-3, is DAGVTQSPTHLIKTRGQQVTLRCSPKSGHDTVSWYQQALGQGPQFIFQYYEEEERQRGNFPDRFSGHQFPNYSSELNVNALLLGDSALYLCASSLGDRGGTIYFGEGSWLTVV.